A single sample is the source of the 25 T cell receptor beta chains below, sequenced in a study of blood T cell repertoires in COVID-19. Only in-frame clones appear in the TCRdb table, and some are missing; sequencing was by immunoSEQ multiplex PCR. The top ten clones hold around a fifth of a sample with about 61,000 clones, around nine tenths of them seen once. Sequences were obtained from peripheral blood. These receptors came from a woman aged 45-59 years with active or convalescent COVID-19.

The chain uses TRBV9 and TRBJ2-2; no definite D call. The CDR3 runs to 13 residues. Trimming took 0 bases from V and 6 from J, leaving 6 bases between them. CDR1 is SGDLS, CDR2 YYNGEE, per germline. The CDR3 DNA reads as TGTGCCAGCAGCGTAGTAGATTCCGGGGAGCTGTTTTTT. Residues: CASSVVDSGELFF.

The J gene is TRBJ1-1, the V gene TRBV11-2; 8 bases match TRBD1. J gave up 0 bases and V 4 bases, and 13 bases lay outside the gene matches. The CDR3 extends over 18 amino acids. Germline loops: CDR1 SGHAT, CDR2 FQNNGV. The CDR3 loop is CASSSRDRPRNMNTEAFF. CDR3 nucleotide sequence: TGTGCCAGCAGCTCGCGGGACAGGCCCCGGAACATGAACACTGAAGCTTTCTTT.

V usage is TRBV4-1 and J usage is TRBJ2-3, with 9 bases aligning to TRBD2. This CDR3 is built from 17 residues. Losses at the gene ends were 1 base for V and 4 bases for J; bases not matched to a gene: 9. Germline CDR1 and CDR2: MGHRA and YSYEKL. This CDR3 is CASSQARASGKADTQYF. DNA for the CDR3: TGCGCCAGCAGCCAAGCTCGGGCTAGCGGGAAAGCAGATACGCAGTATTTT.

The J gene is TRBJ2-7, the V gene TRBV13, with TRBD1 matching 10 bases. Germline CDR1 is PRHDT and CDR2 is FYEKMQ (reference sequence). This CDR3 contains 14 residues. The junction had 8 bases not matched to a gene; V was cut back by 6 bases and J by 6 bases. The CDR3 coding sequence is TGTGCCAGCAGGTCCGGGACAGGGGTAAGCGAGCAGTACTTC. Protein product: CASRSGTGVSEQYF.

The V gene is TRBV18, the J gene TRBJ1-1; the D gene is possibly TRBD1 (5 bases). V was clipped by 4 bases and J by 3 bases, with 9 bases between them. This CDR3 region has 13 residues. Per germline, CDR1 KGHSH and CDR2 LQKENI. CDR3 residues: CASSLRVDTEAFF. The CDR3 nucleotides are TGTGCCAGCTCACTCAGGGTGGACACTGAAGCTTTCTTT.

The chain links TRBV27 to TRBJ1-2, with D uncertain. V was pared by 8 bases and J by 4 bases, with 17 bases between. CDR1 is MNHEY, CDR2 SMNVEV, per germline (reference sequence). The CDR3 is made up of 14 amino acids. The CDR3 coding sequence is TGTGCCAGCGGCCAGCGGGGTACCCTCTATGGCTACACCTTC. Translated: CASGQRGTLYGYTF.

The genes are TRBV2 and TRBJ1-1; D not certain. Between the trimmed V and J ends, which lost 3 bases and 1 base, there was a span of 12 bases. The CDR3 has 15 residues. Per the germline V gene, CDR1 is SNHLY and CDR2 is FYNNEI. The CDR3 coding sequence is TGTGCCAGCAGTGATACGAGTGGAGGGAACACTGAAGCTTTCTTT. This codes for CASSDTSGGNTEAFF.

The J gene is TRBJ2-5, the V gene TRBV11-2; TRBD1 might be the D (6 bases). The germline CDR1 and CDR2 sequences are SGHAT and FQNNGV. The ends were cut back, 2 bases at V and 4 bases at J, with 11 bases in the middle. This CDR3 has 14 amino acids. CDR3 amino acids: CASSLFTGSETQYF. CDR3 DNA sequence: TGTGCCAGCAGCTTATTTACAGGGTCAGAGACCCAGTACTTC.

The J gene is TRBJ2-1, the V gene TRBV18; 12 nucleotides match TRBD1. The CDR3 has 17 residues. The germline V gene has CDR1 KGHSH and CDR2 LQKENI. The V and J ends lost 2 bases and 4 bases, in that order; junction bases with no gene match: 6. CDR3 bases: TGTGCCAGCTCACCAGCAGCGGGACAGGGGGCATACAATGAGCAGTTCTTC. Translation gives CASSPAAGQGAYNEQFF.

The rearrangement uses TRBV18 and TRBJ2-3, with 8 bases identical to TRBD1. Germline V gives CDR1 KGHSH, CDR2 LQKENI. The junction had 10 bases not matched to a gene; V was cut back by 4 bases and J by 4 bases. The CDR3 is made up of 16 amino acids. The DNA for the CDR3 is TGTGCCAGCTCACGCTCGACAGGGGAGGTGGCAGATACGCAGTATTTT. Protein product: CASSRSTGEVADTQYF.

V and J are TRBV7-3 and TRBJ2-1; 7 nucleotides agree with TRBD2. V was pared by 0 bases and J by 5 bases, with 13 bases of the junction left unmatched. The CDR3 is 18 residues long. Germline CDR1 is SGHTA and CDR2 is FQGTGA. The CDR3 DNA reads TGTGCCAGCAGCTTAACGGCCCTTGGCGGGAGTGAGAACAATGAGCAGTTCTTC. This translates into CASSLTALGGSENNEQFF.

A few counts support this clone. This sequence joins TRBV3-1 (or the pseudogene TRBV3-2) and TRBJ1-1; no reliable D call. CDR1 LGHDT and CDR2 YNNKEL come from the germline V gene (reference sequence). The CDR3 has 12 residues. Trimming removed 3 bases at V and 0 bases at J, with 2 bases between. CDR3 sequence: CASSHMNTEAFF. The CDR3 bases are TGTGCCAGCAGCCATATGAACACTGAAGCTTTCTTT.

The genes are TRBV7-8 and TRBJ2-5; 9 bases align to TRBD1. There are 12 residues in the CDR3. The germline V gene encodes CDR1 SGHVS and CDR2 FQNEAQ. J gave up 5 bases and V 8 bases, and 3 bases lay outside the gene matches. The CDR3 reads CASWTGEETQYF. Here the CDR3 DNA reads TGTGCCAGCTGGACAGGGGAGGAGACCCAGTACTTC.

This sequence joins TRBV16 and TRBJ2-7, with D maybe TRBD1 (5 bases). The CDR3 is made up of 13 amino acids. V gave up 2 bases and J gave up 6 bases, with 11 bases separating them. Germline CDR1 KGHSY, CDR2 FQNENV. The CDR3 here is CASSQGRDLEQYF. The CDR3 DNA is TGTGCCAGCAGCCAAGGCAGGGATCTCGAGCAGTACTTC. The whole variable domain, remainder taken from reference TRBV16 and TRBJ2-7, is GEEVAQTPKHLVRGEGQKAKLYCAPIKGHSYVFWYQQVLKNEFKFLISFQNENVFDETGMPKERFSAKCLPNSPCSLEIQATKLEDSAVYFCASSQGRDLEQYFGPGTRLTVT.

The rearrangement uses TRBV5-8 and TRBJ1-3; 11 nucleotides align to TRBD1. The CDR3 runs 15 residues. V dropped 4 bases and J dropped 8; count of bases not matched to a gene: 8. CDR1 is SGHTS and CDR2 is YDEGEE in the germline V gene. Here the CDR3 reads CASSISGQGGYTIYF. The CDR3 bases are TGTGCCAGCAGCATCTCGGGACAGGGGGGCTACACCATATATTTT.

The chain has TRBV5-8 and TRBJ1-1; D might be TRBD1 (6 bases). This CDR3 contains 15 residues. The V end lost 1 base, the J end lost 1 base, and 11 bases lay between the germline ends. CDR1 is SGHTS, CDR2 YDEGEE, per germline. In DNA, the CDR3 is TGTGCCAGCAGCTTGTATTTACAGGGGAACACTGAAGCTTTCTTT. It is translated as CASSLYLQGNTEAFF.

The chain carries TRBV9 and TRBJ2-4, with D tentatively TRBD1 (5 bases). Trimming cost V 0 bases and J 7 bases, with 11 bases left between them. CDR3 length: 14 amino acids. The germline V gene has CDR1 SGDLS and CDR2 YYNGEE. The CDR3 reads CASSVVQDGNIQYF. CDR3 DNA: TGTGCCAGCAGCGTAGTACAGGATGGGAACATTCAGTACTTC.

The rearrangement uses TRBV5-1 and TRBJ2-1, with D perhaps TRBD1 (5 bases). Germline V gene sequence: CDR1 SGHRS, CDR2 YFSETQ. The CDR3 runs to 16 residues. V lost 7 bases, J lost 8 bases, and 25 bases lay in between. CDR3 coding DNA: TGCGCCAGCTCAAACAGCAGGGCCAAAAGATCGGATGAGCAGTTCTTC. This translates into CASSNSRAKRSDEQFF.

CDR3 loop: CSVVSRVHEQYF. In DNA, the CDR3 is TGCAGCGTTGTTAGCCGAGTCCACGAGCAGTACTTC. V gene TRBV29-1 combines with J gene TRBJ2-7, with unresolved D. The CDR3 has 12 residues. In germline, CDR1 is SQVTM, CDR2 ANQGSEA. V was pared by 4 bases and J by 5 bases, with 12 bases between.

The chain is built from TRBV11-2 and TRBJ2-5, with 14 positions matching TRBD2. The CDR3 consists of 16 residues. With V trimmed by 5 bases and J by 4 bases, 6 bases remained unmatched. Germline V lookup: CDR1 SGHAT, CDR2 FQNNGV. The CDR3 protein is CASSLTSGRARETQYF. CDR3 bases: TGTGCCAGCAGCCTGACTAGCGGGAGGGCCCGAGAGACCCAGTACTTC.

The V and J genes are TRBV3-1 (or the pseudogene TRBV3-2) and TRBJ2-7, with 16 bases matching TRBD2. V lost 3 bases to trimming and J lost 4 bases; unmatched junction nucleotides: 0. From germline, CDR1 is LGHDT and CDR2 YNNKEL (reference sequence). The CDR3 has 15 amino acids. CDR3 nucleotide sequence: TGTGCCAGCAGCCAGGGACTAGCGGGAGGGTACGAGCAGTACTTC. It encodes CASSQGLAGGYEQYF.

This sequence joins TRBV2 and TRBJ1-1, with D possibly being TRBD1 (6 bases). Germline CDR1 SNHLY, CDR2 FYNNEI. The CDR3 consists of 13 residues. The V end lost 5 bases, the J end lost 5 bases, and 12 bases lay between the germline ends. CDR3 residues: CASSSQGLTEAFF. The DNA of the CDR3 is TGTGCCAGCAGTTCACAGGGTTTAACTGAAGCTTTCTTT.

This chain links TRBV10-3 with TRBJ1-1; no reliable D call. This CDR3 contains 14 residues. Trimming took 3 bases from V and 0 from J, leaving 8 bases between them. The V gene's germline CDR1 is ENHRY and CDR2 SYGVKD. CDR3 in amino acids: CAISDEVMNTEAFF. The CDR3 DNA follows: TGTGCCATCAGTGATGAGGTAATGAACACTGAAGCTTTCTTT.

The chain joins TRBV7-8 to TRBJ2-1; 13 bases map to TRBD2. From germline, CDR1 is SGHVS and CDR2 FQNEAQ. The CDR3 is made up of 18 amino acids. Trimming removed 5 bases from V and 6 bases from J; junction bases left unmatched: 13. The CDR3 nucleotides are TGTGCCAGCAGCGATGGGACTAGCGGGATGTTTAAGAGCAATGAGCAGTTCTTC. It codes for CASSDGTSGMFKSNEQFF.

A note on this clone: The sample has other DNA sequences that encode this CDR3 too. The CDR3 loop is CASSLALAGGETQYF. The CDR3 DNA reads as TGTGCCAGCAGCTTGGCACTAGCGGGGGGAGAGACCCAGTACTTC. The chain employs TRBV7-9 and TRBJ2-5; 12 bases match TRBD2. V lost 3 bases and J lost 4; bases outside the gene matches: 3. Germline V gene sequence: CDR1 SEHNR, CDR2 FQNEAQ (reference sequence). The CDR3 is 15 residues long.